The 32 T cell receptor beta chains reported below all come from one sample, sequenced in a study of post-analysis software for immune sequencing data. These receptors are not linked to any known antigen. The library was made from cDNA and included unique molecular identifiers. Each CDR3 protein gets one entry after TCRdb re-called the PCR reads with MiXCR. The table lists approximately 690,000 distinct CDR3 sequences, 55% to 70% of them singletons. Overall study results and limits: TRBV5-6, TRBV5-1 and TRBV20-1 belonged to a set of a handful of TRBV segments that were more frequent in patients than controls.

The sequenced sample was blood. All receptors come from a girl aged 2-10 years with multiple sclerosis.

The chain has TRBV2 and TRBJ1-6; D ambiguous. CDR1 is SNHLY and CDR2 is FYNNEI in the germline V gene. The V end was cut by 6 bases, the J end by 4 bases, with 19 bases between. The CDR3 loop spans 17 amino acids. CDR3 nucleotide sequence: TGTGCCAGCAGCCCAACCCCGGGCTTCTCTTATAATTCACCCCTCCACTTT. It encodes CASSPTPGFSYNSPLHF.

The chain couples TRBV6-2 or TRBV6-3 to TRBJ2-2; D unclear. Per germline, CDR1 MNHEY and CDR2 SVGEGT. Trimming cost V 4 bases and J 6 bases, with 9 bases left between them. This CDR3 contains 13 residues. This chain's CDR3 is CASSSVVAGELFF. In nucleotides, the CDR3 is TGTGCCAGCAGTTCCGTCGTGGCCGGGGAGCTGTTTTTT.

J is TRBJ2-6 and V is TRBV4-3; D ambiguous. The CDR3 spans 15 residues. Germline CDR1 and CDR2: LGHNA and YSLEER. V lost 0 bases and J lost 4, with 7 bases in between. CDR3 sequence (DNA): TGCGCCAGCAGCCAAGATTCGGCGGGGGCCAACGTCCTGACTTTC. This sequence encodes CASSQDSAGANVLTF.

In this sample, this clonotype turned up a few times. J is TRBJ2-3 and V is TRBV20-1, with TRBD2 as a possible D gene (8 bases). Trimming stripped 6 bases from V and 1 base from J, with 20 bases between. The CDR3 has 16 amino acids. Germline CDR1 and CDR2: DFQATT and SNEGSKA (reference sequence). The CDR3 region is CSAAPGGAGGTDTQYF. As DNA, the CDR3 is TGCAGTGCCGCCCCAGGGGGAGCGGGGGGCACAGATACGCAGTATTTT.

The chain employs TRBV24-1 and TRBJ1-2, with D unclear. The germline CDR1 and CDR2 sequences are KGHDR and SFDVKD. V was cut by 3 bases and J by 6 bases, with 10 bases left in between. The CDR3 has 13 residues. The CDR3 nucleotides are TGTGCCACCAGTGATGGCCATGAGGATGGCTACACCTTC. Protein product: CATSDGHEDGYTF.

V gene TRBV12-3 or TRBV12-4 combines with J gene TRBJ1-2; 9 bases match TRBD1. The CDR3 length is 13 residues. J was trimmed by 6 bases and V by 7 bases; bases with no gene match: 6. For the CDR3, the DNA is TGTGCCAGCACCCTCGACAGGGGGGATGGCTACACCTTC. It codes for CASTLDRGDGYTF.

The chain combines TRBV20-1 with TRBJ2-3; 12 bases are shared with TRBD2. CDR1 DFQATT and CDR2 SNEGSKA come from the germline V gene (reference sequence). V trimming: 5 bases; J trimming: 6 bases; junction bases outside the gene matches: 9. The CDR3 contains 15 residues. The CDR3: CSAATRLAGADTQYF. CDR3 coding DNA: TGCAGTGCTGCTACCCGACTAGCGGGGGCGGATACGCAGTATTTT.

J is TRBJ2-1 and V is TRBV6-4; 7 bases agree with TRBD2. V lost 4 bases and J lost 5; bases outside the gene matches: 14. In germline, CDR1 is MRHNA, CDR2 SNTAGT. The CDR3 spans 17 residues. As DNA, the CDR3 is TGTGCCAGCAGTGGTACAAAGGGGAGGGAGGGCCACAATGAGCAGTTCTTC. Its translation: CASSGTKGREGHNEQFF.

As to this clonotype: At one end, the junction sequence differs from germline, possibly due to a read error. The gene calls are TRBV29-1 and TRBJ2-7, with D tentatively TRBD1 or TRBD2 (7 bases each). In germline, CDR1 is SQVTM, CDR2 ANQGSEA. This CDR3 comprises 14 residues. The CDR3 loop reads CGVGGGQGAYEQYF. The CDR3 DNA sequence: TGCGGCGTTGGGGGGGGCCAGGGGGCCTACGAGCAGTACTTC.

For the CDR3, the DNA is TGTGCCAGCAGTGAAGGAGGGACTAGCGGGAGTGGATCCACAGATACGCAGTATTTT. Encoded protein: CASSEGGTSGSGSTDTQYF. The gene calls are TRBV6-1 and TRBJ2-3, with 14 bases fitting TRBD2. Germline CDR1 reads MNHNS; CDR2 reads SASEGT. The CDR3 is 19 amino acids. J gave up 2 bases and V 1 base, and 8 bases lay outside the gene matches.

CDR3 protein: CASSLRTSERTDTQYF. The CDR3 region has the DNA TGCGCCAGCAGCCTTCGGACTAGCGAGCGCACAGATACGCAGTATTTT. The V and J genes are TRBV4-1 and TRBJ2-3; 9 positions match TRBD2. Trimming took 4 bases from V and 1 from J; bases not matched to a gene: 6. Germline CDR1 and CDR2: MGHRA and YSYEKL. The CDR3 contains 16 residues.

This chain links TRBV6-6 with TRBJ2-4; weak D call: TRBD2 (6 bases). The CDR3 covers 13 residues. V gave up 7 bases and J gave up 9 bases, with 16 bases separating them. The germline V gene has CDR1 MNHNY and CDR2 SVGAGI (reference sequence). The CDR3 bases are TGTGCCAGCATTTCGGGACTGGGGGGCATTCAGTACTTC. Translated: CASISGLGGIQYF.

The chain joins TRBV5-1 to TRBJ2-1; tentative D call: TRBD1 (5 bases). The germline V gene has CDR1 SGHRS and CDR2 YFSETQ. The CDR3 consists of 15 residues. Trimming took 4 bases from V and 1 from J, leaving 12 bases between them. CDR3 nucleotide sequence: TGCGCCAGCAGCCCAGGACACTTTTCCTACAATGAGCAGTTCTTC. Residues: CASSPGHFSYNEQFF.

V and J are TRBV2 and TRBJ2-5; D remains unclear. This CDR3 comprises 16 residues. Trimming removed 3 bases at V and 3 bases at J, with 17 bases between. From germline, CDR1 is SNHLY and CDR2 FYNNEI. The chain's CDR3 is CASSDFASELKETQYF. CDR3 in DNA: TGTGCCAGCAGTGACTTCGCATCGGAACTAAAAGAGACCCAGTACTTC.

The chain joins TRBV14 to TRBJ2-2; D gene uncertain. The CDR3 sequence is 16 residues long. V was trimmed by 0 bases and J by 1 base, leaving 9 bases between them. Looked up from germline, CDR1 is SGHDN and CDR2 is FVKESK. This CDR3 is CASSQDRQMNTGELFF. The CDR3 DNA reads TGTGCCAGCAGCCAAGATCGGCAGATGAACACCGGGGAGCTGTTTTTT.

The chain combines TRBV11-2 with TRBJ2-1, with 7 positions matching TRBD2. Germline loops: CDR1 SGHAT, CDR2 FQNNGV. The V gene end was trimmed by 2 bases and the J gene end by 1 base; junction bases not matched to a gene: 5. The CDR3 contains 16 residues. The CDR3 region has the DNA TGTGCCAGCAGCTTAATCCGGGGGGAGTCCTACAATGAGCAGTTCTTC. This gives the protein CASSLIRGESYNEQFF.

CDR3 in DNA: TGTGCCAGCAGTAACCCACAGGGGTCCTACGAGCAGTACTTC. It is translated as CASSNPQGSYEQYF. The chain employs TRBV6-2 or TRBV6-3 and TRBJ2-7; 7 bases are a match to TRBD1. Germline V gene sequence: CDR1 MNHEY, CDR2 SVGEGT. V was clipped by 5 bases and J by 1 base; unmatched bases: 5. CDR3 length equals 14 residues.

This chain uses TRBV7-9 with TRBJ2-7; D unresolved. The germline V and J ends were trimmed by 1 base and 10 bases, with 14 bases remaining between them. This CDR3 is built from 13 residues. Germline V gene sequence: CDR1 SEHNR, CDR2 FQNEAQ (reference sequence). CDR3: CASSLGGVLQQYF. CDR3 DNA: TGTGCCAGCAGCTTAGGTGGAGTCCTACAACAGTACTTC.

This chain joins TRBV3-1 and TRBJ2-7; D is unclear. Germline V lookup: CDR1 LGHDT, CDR2 YNNKEL (reference sequence). This CDR3 has 14 residues. V was clipped by 0 bases and J by 8 bases, with 14 bases between them. The CDR3 bases are TGTGCCAGCAGCCAAGACGGACGGATTGACAAGCAGTACTTC. This gives the protein CASSQDGRIDKQYF.

The chain links TRBV20-1 to TRBJ2-3; weak D call: TRBD2 (7 bases). CDR3 length: 15 residues. The ends were cut back, 3 bases at V and 2 bases at J, with 15 bases in the middle. Germline assignment: CDR1 DFQATT and CDR2 SNEGSKA (reference sequence). The CDR3 DNA follows: TGCAGTGCTAGGGAGGCGGGGGCGAACACAGATACGCAGTATTTT. It is translated as CSAREAGANTDTQYF.

The sample holds a few counts of this clonotype. The CDR3 sequence is CASSRLVGNEQFF. The CDR3 DNA reads TGTGCCAGCAGCCGGCTGGTGGGGAATGAGCAGTTCTTC. V usage is TRBV9 and J usage is TRBJ2-1, with D unclear. V lost 4 bases and J lost 7, with 12 bases in between. Germline V gene data show CDR1 as SGDLS and CDR2 as YYNGEE. There are 13 residues in the CDR3.

This clonotype occurred a few times. The chain is built from TRBV29-1 and TRBJ2-5; no reliable D call. This CDR3 is 12 amino acids long. CDR1 SQVTM and CDR2 ANQGSEA come from the germline V gene. Trimming took 4 bases from V and 2 from J, leaving 8 bases between them. CDR3 sequence (DNA): TGCAGCGTTGTCTCGAATCAAGAGACCCAGTACTTC. This encodes CSVVSNQETQYF.

The chain employs TRBV5-1 and TRBJ2-4, with 10 positions matching TRBD1. The DNA end favors TRBJ2-7, so the J call may be wrong. Germline V lookup: CDR1 SGHRS, CDR2 YFSETQ. The CDR3 length is 15 residues. The DNA for the CDR3 is TGCGCCAGCAGCCCGGGAGGGACAGGGGTATACGAGCAGTACTTC. It encodes CASSPGGTGVYEQYF.

The chain combines TRBV30 with TRBJ1-2; D perhaps matches TRBD1 (5 bases). Trimming shortened V by 6 bases and J by 6 bases, and 11 bases separated the two germline ends. The CDR3 sequence is 11 residues long. CDR1 GTSNPN and CDR2 SVGIG come from the germline V gene (reference sequence). Here the CDR3 reads CACNTGDGYTF. The CDR3 coding sequence is TGTGCCTGCAATACAGGTGATGGCTACACCTTC.

The chain links TRBV5-1 to TRBJ2-3; no clear D gene. Trimming cost V 9 bases and J 0 bases, with 20 bases left between them. CDR1 SGHRS and CDR2 YFSETQ come from the germline V gene. There are 16 residues in the CDR3. The CDR3 DNA sequence: TGCGCCACCGCAAGAAACGAATTCTATAGCACAGATACGCAGTATTTT. Translated: CATARNEFYSTDTQYF.

This clonotype was counted between two and nine times. Here the CDR3 DNA reads TGCAGCGCTCAGGGACAGAACTATGGCTACACCTTC. This gives the protein CSAQGQNYGYTF. V usage is TRBV29-1 and J usage is TRBJ1-2; 7 positions match TRBD1. V shed 7 bases and J 2 bases; nucleotides not matched to a gene: 4. The CDR3 consists of 12 residues. From germline, CDR1 is SQVTM and CDR2 ANQGSEA.

The chain combines TRBV29-1 with TRBJ2-4; D remains unclear. The CDR3 extends over 17 amino acids. From germline, CDR1 is SQVTM and CDR2 ANQGSEA. The germline V and J ends were trimmed by 4 bases and 3 bases, with 22 bases remaining between them. The CDR3: CSVVRQAPWVGKNIQYF. The CDR3 DNA reads as TGCAGCGTTGTTAGGCAGGCTCCTTGGGTTGGCAAAAACATTCAGTACTTC.

This chain links TRBV29-1 with TRBJ1-2; D might be TRBD1 (5 bases). V was clipped by 4 bases and J by 0 bases, with 9 bases between them. CDR1 and CDR2 from the germline V gene are SQVTM and ANQGSEA. This CDR3 region has 13 residues. The CDR3 is CSVVGDPNYGYTF. The CDR3 nucleotides are TGCAGCGTTGTGGGGGACCCTAACTATGGCTACACCTTC. Full variable domain (rest looked up from reference TRBV29-1 and TRBJ1-2): SAVISQKPSRDICQRGTSLTIQCQVDSQVTMMFWYRQQPGQSLTLIATANQGSEATYESGFVIDKFPISRPNLTFSTLTVSNMSPEDSSIYLCSVVGDPNYGYTFGSGTRLTVV.

This rearrangement joins TRBV6-5 to TRBJ2-7; no clear D gene. The length of the CDR3 is 13 residues. Germline CDR1 is MNHEY and CDR2 is SVGAGI. Trimming took 4 bases from V and 4 from J, leaving 11 bases between them. Here the CDR3 DNA reads TGTGCCAGCAGTTCCACCAGACCGTACGAGCAGTACTTC. Translated, it gives CASSSTRPYEQYF.

This clonotype was recorded once. The chain uses TRBV6-5 and TRBJ1-1, with D maybe TRBD1 (5 bases). This CDR3 spans 13 amino acids. Germline V gene lookup returns CDR1 MNHEY and CDR2 SVGAGI. V was cut by 2 bases and J by 6 bases, with 10 bases left in between. In DNA form, the CDR3 reads TGTGCCAGCAGTTACCCAGGGAGCCCTGAAGCTTTCTTT. Its protein product is CASSYPGSPEAFF.

The V gene is TRBV4-1, the J gene TRBJ2-1; 10 nucleotides match TRBD2. CDR3 size: 15 residues. The germline V gene has CDR1 MGHRA and CDR2 YSYEKL. The V and J ends lost 4 bases and 8 bases, in that order; junction bases with no gene match: 8. The CDR3 bases are TGCGCCAGCAGCCTATCTAGCGGGAGTGTCGATGAGCAGTTCTTC. Residues: CASSLSSGSVDEQFF.

V and J are TRBV27 and TRBJ1-4; weak D call: TRBD1 (5 bases). Germline V lookup: CDR1 MNHEY, CDR2 SMNVEV (reference sequence). V lost 10 bases and J 6 bases, leaving 21 bases between the germline ends. The CDR3 length is 15 residues. The CDR3 loop is CATGPIDSFHEKLFF. In DNA, the CDR3 is TGTGCCACGGGCCCCATCGACAGTTTCCATGAAAAACTGTTTTTT.